The T cell receptor beta chain under discussion was sequenced for a study of blood T cell repertoires in COVID-19. Study-level background: The origin of the acute and convalescent COVID-19 samples was the United States, Italy and Spain. Sample material is recorded as cDNA or gDNA derived from T cells, B-cell-depleted T cells, or PBMCs.

The CDR3 has 19 residues. V was clipped by 4 bases and J by 1 base; unmatched bases: 14. CDR1 and CDR2 from the germline V gene are SGHNT and YYREEE (reference sequence). Authors' analysis steps: It was from reference gene primer amplification that nucleated cell counts were estimated. The protocol was immunoSEQ multiplex PCR, while the TCRdb copy is restricted to in-frame clones and leaves out a portion. V and J calls and clone size follow that table, whereas D and trimming were derived from the DNA. The profile shows about 49,000 clones, 75% to 90% of them singletons. The origin of this receptor is a human donor in a cohort sampled during active COVID-19. The sample comprised peripheral blood. The V call is TRBV5-4, the J call TRBJ2-3; TRBD2 agrees at 11 bases. CDR3 coding DNA: TGTGCCAGCAGCCCCGGGGGGTTAGCGGGGGGGCCTCGCACAGATACGCAGTATTTT. The encoded protein is CASSPGGLAGGPRTDTQYF. Filled out from reference TRBV5-4 and TRBJ2-3, the complete variable domain reads ETGVTQSPTHLIKTRGQQVTLRCSSQSGHNTVSWYQQALGQGPQFIFQYYREEENGRGNFPPRFSGLQFPNYSSELNVNALELDDSALYLCASSPGGLAGGPRTDTQYFGPGTRLTVL.